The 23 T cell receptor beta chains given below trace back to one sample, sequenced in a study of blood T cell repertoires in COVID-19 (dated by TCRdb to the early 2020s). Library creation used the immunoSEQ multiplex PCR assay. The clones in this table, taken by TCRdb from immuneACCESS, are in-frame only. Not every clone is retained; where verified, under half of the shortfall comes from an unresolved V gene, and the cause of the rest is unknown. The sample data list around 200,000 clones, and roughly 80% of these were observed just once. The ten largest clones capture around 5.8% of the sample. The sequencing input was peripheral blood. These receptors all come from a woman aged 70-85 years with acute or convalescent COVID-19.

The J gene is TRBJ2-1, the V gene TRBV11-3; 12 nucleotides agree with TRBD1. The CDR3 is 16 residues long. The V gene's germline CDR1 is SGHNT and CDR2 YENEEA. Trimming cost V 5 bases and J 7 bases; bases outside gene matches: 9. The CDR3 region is CASSLSGTGGENEQFF. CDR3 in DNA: TGTGCCAGCAGCCTATCCGGGACAGGGGGCGAAAATGAGCAGTTCTTC.

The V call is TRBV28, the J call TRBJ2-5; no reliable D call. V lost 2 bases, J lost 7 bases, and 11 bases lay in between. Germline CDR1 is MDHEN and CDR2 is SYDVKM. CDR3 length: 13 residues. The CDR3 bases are TGTGCCAGCAGTTTAGGCGCAACGGGGACCCAGTACTTC. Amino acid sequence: CASSLGATGTQYF.

The CDR3 nucleotides read TGTGCCAGCAGAATAACAGGGTCGGCTGAAGCTTTCTTT. Its translation: CASRITGSAEAFF. The gene calls are TRBV5-4 and TRBJ1-1; possible D gene TRBD1, 6 bases. The CDR3 spans 13 residues. Germline CDR1 SGHNT, CDR2 YYREEE (reference sequence). V was trimmed by 5 bases and J by 6 bases, leaving 14 bases between them.

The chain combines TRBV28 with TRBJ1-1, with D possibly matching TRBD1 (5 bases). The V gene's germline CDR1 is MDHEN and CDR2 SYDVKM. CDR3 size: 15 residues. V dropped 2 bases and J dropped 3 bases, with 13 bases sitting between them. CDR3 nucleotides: TGTGCCAGCAGTTTAGGGGGGAACGTGGACACTGAAGCTTTCTTT. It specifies CASSLGGNVDTEAFF.

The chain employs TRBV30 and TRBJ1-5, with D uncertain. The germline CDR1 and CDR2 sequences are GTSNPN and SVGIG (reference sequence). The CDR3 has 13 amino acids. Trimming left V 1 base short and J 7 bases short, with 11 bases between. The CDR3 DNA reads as TGTGCCTGGAGTGCCCAGGCGATGCAGCCCCAGCATTTT. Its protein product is CAWSAQAMQPQHF.

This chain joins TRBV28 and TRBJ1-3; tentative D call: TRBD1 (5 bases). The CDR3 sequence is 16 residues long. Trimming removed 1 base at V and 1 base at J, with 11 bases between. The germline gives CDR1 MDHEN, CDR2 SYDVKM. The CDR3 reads CASSLSGVFSGNTIYF. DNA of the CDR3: TGTGCCAGCAGTTTATCGGGGGTTTTTTCTGGAAACACCATATATTTT.

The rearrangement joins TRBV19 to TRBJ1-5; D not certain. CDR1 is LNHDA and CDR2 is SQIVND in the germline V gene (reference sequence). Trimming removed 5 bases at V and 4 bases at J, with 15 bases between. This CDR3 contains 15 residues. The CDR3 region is CASSPTGLPNQPQHF. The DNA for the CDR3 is TGTGCCAGTAGTCCTACTGGACTGCCAAATCAGCCCCAGCATTTT.

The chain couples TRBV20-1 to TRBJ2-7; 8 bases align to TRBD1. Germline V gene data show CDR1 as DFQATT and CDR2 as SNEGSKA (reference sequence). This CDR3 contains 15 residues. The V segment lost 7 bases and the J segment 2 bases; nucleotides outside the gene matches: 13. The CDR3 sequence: CSGSSVRDRTYEQYF. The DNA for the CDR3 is TGCAGTGGTAGTTCCGTGAGGGACAGGACCTACGAGCAGTACTTC.

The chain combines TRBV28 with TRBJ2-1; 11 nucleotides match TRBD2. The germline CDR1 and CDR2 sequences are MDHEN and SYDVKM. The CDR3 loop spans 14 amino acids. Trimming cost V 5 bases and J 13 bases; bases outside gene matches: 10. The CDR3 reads CASSPATLAGGQFF. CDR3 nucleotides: TGTGCCAGCAGTCCAGCCACCCTAGCGGGAGGACAGTTCTTC.

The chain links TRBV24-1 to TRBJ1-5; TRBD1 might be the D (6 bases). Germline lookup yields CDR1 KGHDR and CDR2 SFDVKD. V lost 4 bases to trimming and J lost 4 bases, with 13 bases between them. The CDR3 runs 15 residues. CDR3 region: CATSDPTGPNQPQHF. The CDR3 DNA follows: TGTGCCACCAGTGACCCGACAGGCCCGAATCAGCCCCAGCATTTT.

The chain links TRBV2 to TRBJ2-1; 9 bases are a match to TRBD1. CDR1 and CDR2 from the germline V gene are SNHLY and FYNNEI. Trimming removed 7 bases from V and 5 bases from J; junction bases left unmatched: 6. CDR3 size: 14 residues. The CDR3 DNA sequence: TGTGCCAGCAAGGTCGGGACAGGGAACAATGAGCAGTTCTTC. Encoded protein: CASKVGTGNNEQFF.

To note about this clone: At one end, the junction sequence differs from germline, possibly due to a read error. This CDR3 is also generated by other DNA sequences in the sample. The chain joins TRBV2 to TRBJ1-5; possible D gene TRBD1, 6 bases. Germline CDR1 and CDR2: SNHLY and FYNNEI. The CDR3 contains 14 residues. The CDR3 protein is CASSEGQSNQPQHF. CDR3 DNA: TGTGCCAGCAGCGAAGGACAGAGCAATCAGCCCCAGCATTTT.

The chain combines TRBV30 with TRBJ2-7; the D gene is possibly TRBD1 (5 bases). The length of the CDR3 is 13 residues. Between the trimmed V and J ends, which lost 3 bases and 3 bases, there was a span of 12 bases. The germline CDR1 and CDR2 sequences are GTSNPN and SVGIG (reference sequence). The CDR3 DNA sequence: TGTGCCTGGAGCAGGGCCCCCCTCTACGAGCAGTACTTC. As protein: CAWSRAPLYEQYF.

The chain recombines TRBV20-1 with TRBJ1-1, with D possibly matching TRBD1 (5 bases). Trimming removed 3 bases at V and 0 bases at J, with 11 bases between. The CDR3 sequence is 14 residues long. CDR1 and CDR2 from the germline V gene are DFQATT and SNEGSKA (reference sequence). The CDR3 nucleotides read TGCAGTGCTAGTCCCACAGGCTTGAACACTGAAGCTTTCTTT. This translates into CSASPTGLNTEAFF.

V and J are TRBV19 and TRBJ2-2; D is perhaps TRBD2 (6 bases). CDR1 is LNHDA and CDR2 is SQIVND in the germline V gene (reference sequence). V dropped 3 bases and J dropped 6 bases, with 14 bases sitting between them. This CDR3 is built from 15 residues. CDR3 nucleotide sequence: TGTGCCAGTAGTATCCGGCTAGCGACCGCCGGGGAGCTGTTTTTT. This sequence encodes CASSIRLATAGELFF.

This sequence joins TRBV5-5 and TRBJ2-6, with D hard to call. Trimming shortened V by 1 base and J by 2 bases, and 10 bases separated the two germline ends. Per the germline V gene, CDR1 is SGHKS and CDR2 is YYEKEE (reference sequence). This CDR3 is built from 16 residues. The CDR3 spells CASSLSATPGANVLTF. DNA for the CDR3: TGTGCCAGCAGCTTGTCCGCCACTCCTGGGGCCAACGTCCTGACTTTC.

The DNA of the CDR3 is TGTGCCAGCAGCCCTGGCCAGGCCGATCAGCCCCAGCATTTT. This translates into CASSPGQADQPQHF. The chain recombines TRBV7-8 with TRBJ1-5; no clear D. CDR3 size: 14 residues. Germline values: CDR1 SGHVS, CDR2 FQNEAQ. V dropped 5 bases and J dropped 5 bases, with 13 bases sitting between them.

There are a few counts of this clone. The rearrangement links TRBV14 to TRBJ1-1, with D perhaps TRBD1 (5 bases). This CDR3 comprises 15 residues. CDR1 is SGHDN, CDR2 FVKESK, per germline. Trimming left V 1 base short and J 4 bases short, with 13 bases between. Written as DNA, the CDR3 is TGTGCCAGCAGCCAAGGACAGTTCTTGGGCACTGAAGCTTTCTTT. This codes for CASSQGQFLGTEAFF.

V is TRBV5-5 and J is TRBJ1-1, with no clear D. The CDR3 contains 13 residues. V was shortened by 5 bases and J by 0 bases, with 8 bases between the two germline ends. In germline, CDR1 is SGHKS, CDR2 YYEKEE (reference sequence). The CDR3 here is CASRYSLNTEAFF. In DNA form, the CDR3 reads TGTGCCAGCAGGTACAGCCTGAACACTGAAGCTTTCTTT.

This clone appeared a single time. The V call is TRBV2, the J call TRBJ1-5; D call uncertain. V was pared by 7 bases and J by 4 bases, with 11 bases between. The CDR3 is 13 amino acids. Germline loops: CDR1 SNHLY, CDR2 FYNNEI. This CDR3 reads CASTTQQNQPQHF. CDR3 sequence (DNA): TGTGCCAGCACCACACAGCAAAATCAGCCCCAGCATTTT.

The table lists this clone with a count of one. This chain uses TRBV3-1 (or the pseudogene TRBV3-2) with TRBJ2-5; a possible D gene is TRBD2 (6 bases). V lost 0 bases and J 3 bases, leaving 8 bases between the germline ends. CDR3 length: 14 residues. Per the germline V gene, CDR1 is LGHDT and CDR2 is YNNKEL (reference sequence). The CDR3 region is CASSQEGGEETQYF. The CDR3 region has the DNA TGTGCCAGCAGCCAAGAGGGGGGTGAAGAGACCCAGTACTTC.

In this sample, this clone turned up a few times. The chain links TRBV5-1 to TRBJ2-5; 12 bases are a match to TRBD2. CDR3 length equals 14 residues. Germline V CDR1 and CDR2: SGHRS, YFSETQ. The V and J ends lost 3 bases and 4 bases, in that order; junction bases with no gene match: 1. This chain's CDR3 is CASSWGLAGETQYF. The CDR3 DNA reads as TGCGCCAGCAGCTGGGGACTAGCGGGAGAGACCCAGTACTTC.

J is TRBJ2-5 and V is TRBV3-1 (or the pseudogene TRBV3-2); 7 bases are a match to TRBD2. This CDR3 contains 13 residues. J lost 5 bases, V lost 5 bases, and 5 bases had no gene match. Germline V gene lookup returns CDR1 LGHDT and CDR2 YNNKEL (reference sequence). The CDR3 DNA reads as TGTGCCAGCAGCACGGGGGGTGGGGAGACCCAGTACTTC. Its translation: CASSTGGGETQYF.